A selection of T cell receptor beta chains follows, all from one sample in a study of T cell changes during pregnancy in multiple sclerosis. Assay used: immunoSEQ multiplex PCR; TCRdb lists only in-frame clones, some missing. The repertoire has approximately 46,000 clones, 75% to 90% of them found once; the top ten carry approximately 8.3%. Sample: CD8+ T cells from peripheral blood mononuclear cells, taken in the second trimester of pregnancy. The origin of the receptors is a female donor with multiple sclerosis, enrolled in a pregnancy study. The CDR3 runs from the conserved cysteine through the conserved F or W.

cdr3_aa: CASSDSNQAGYTF; j_call: TRBJ1-2; v_call: TRBV6-4
cdr3_aa: CASSLLSVISTDTQYF; j_call: TRBJ2-3; v_call: TRBV5-8
cdr3_aa: CASSIASRGRNGYTF; j_call: TRBJ1-2; v_call: TRBV19
cdr3_aa: CASSIPGQGDYGYTF; j_call: TRBJ1-2; v_call: TRBV5-6
cdr3_aa: CASSQETGANVLTF; j_call: TRBJ2-6; v_call: TRBV4-2
cdr3_aa: CASSLAPYGQKNTEAFF; j_call: TRBJ1-1; v_call: TRBV7-9
cdr3_aa: CAISEGAQPQHF; j_call: TRBJ1-5; v_call: TRBV10-3
cdr3_aa: CSVEDMGTGPNTEAFF; j_call: TRBJ1-1; v_call: TRBV29-1
cdr3_aa: CASSKRGGTYNEQFF; j_call: TRBJ2-1; v_call: TRBV19
cdr3_aa: CASSEDTPNTDTQYF; j_call: TRBJ2-3; v_call: TRBV5-1
cdr3_aa: CASSLWGENTGELFF; j_call: TRBJ2-2; v_call: TRBV5-1
cdr3_aa: CASSEYIWSDLSTDTQYF; j_call: TRBJ2-3; v_call: TRBV25-1
cdr3_aa: CASSLYAREDGYTF; j_call: TRBJ1-2; v_call: TRBV7-9
cdr3_aa: CASSLGVGGFSYEQYF; j_call: TRBJ2-7; v_call: TRBV27
cdr3_aa: CASSEGQGSYNEQFF; j_call: TRBJ2-1; v_call: TRBV6-1
cdr3_aa: CASSHITGPGETQYF; j_call: TRBJ2-5; v_call: TRBV7-7
cdr3_aa: CASSIDEQYF; j_call: TRBJ2-7; v_call: TRBV2